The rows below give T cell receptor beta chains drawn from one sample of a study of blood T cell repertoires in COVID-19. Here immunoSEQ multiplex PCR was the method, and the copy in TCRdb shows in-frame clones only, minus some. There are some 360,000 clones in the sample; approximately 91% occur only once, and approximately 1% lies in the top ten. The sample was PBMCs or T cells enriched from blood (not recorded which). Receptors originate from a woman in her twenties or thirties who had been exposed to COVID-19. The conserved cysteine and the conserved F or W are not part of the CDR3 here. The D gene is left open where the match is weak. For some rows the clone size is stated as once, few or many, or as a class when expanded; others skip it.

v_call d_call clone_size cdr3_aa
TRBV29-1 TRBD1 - SGALTGDTGELF
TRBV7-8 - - ASSSSQVPETQY
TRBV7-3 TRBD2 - ASSLSGGGPYEQY
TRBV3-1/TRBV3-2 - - ASSQAHNEQF
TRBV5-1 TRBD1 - ASSTTGQGSYNEQF
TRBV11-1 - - ASSSTGAPGNTEAF
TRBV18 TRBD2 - ASSGLAGQETQY
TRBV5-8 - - ASSLARGNTIY
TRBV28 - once ASSFGGGAEQF
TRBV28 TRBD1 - ASSPITGDGYT
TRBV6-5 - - ASSKDRQTF
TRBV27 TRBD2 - ASSTRLAAGVTDTQY
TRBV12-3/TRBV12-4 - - ASSFRGGGYT
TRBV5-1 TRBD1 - ASSPRTGGAGRISPEQF
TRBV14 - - ASSQRQGSDTQY
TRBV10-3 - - AISKQGTRRSSTDTQY
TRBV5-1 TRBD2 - ASSLVLAGDSGDEQF
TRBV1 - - TSSQMVAGGEQF
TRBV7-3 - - ASSPQGITDTQY
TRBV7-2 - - ASSLDGGGVGYGYT
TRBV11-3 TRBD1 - ASSRTGNNYGYT
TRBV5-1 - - ASSLWSTGQNTEAF
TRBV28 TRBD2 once ASSSLPLAGMTNEQF
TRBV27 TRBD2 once ASSLFAGRGGVAKNIQY
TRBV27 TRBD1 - ASSRPGTGVNIQY
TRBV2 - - ASATGTSTDTQY
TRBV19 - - ASSIEGTRYEQY
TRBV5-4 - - ASSREAPGLLSYEQY
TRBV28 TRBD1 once AISRADRDREAF
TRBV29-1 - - SVDGGLGYT
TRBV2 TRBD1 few ASRRTGIATEAF
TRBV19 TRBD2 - ASSPSGRYLNTQY
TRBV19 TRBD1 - ASRMRQGANQPQH
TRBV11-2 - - ASSLGPERVQPQH
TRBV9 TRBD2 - ASSVSGGKETQY
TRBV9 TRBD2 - ASSLSGRGLYEQY
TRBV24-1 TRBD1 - ATSDQQGNYGYT
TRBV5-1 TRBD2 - ASSLGLAGPSDTQY
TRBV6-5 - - ASRTSNTEAF
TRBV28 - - ASRREPSNTEAF
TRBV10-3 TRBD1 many AISSGQGASNQPQH
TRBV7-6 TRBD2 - ASSSSGGSSYNEQF
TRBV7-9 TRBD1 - ASTQILGGGLNTEAF
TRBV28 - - ASSRLGAGAHGNTIY
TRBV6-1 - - ASSATGELVYNEQF
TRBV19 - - ASSFLRDTRGGDTQY
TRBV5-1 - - ASSLGVSTGELF
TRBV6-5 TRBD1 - ASSGTGPFYGYT
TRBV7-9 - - ASSPSWTPEQF
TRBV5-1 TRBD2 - ASSGGTSGIRREGEQF